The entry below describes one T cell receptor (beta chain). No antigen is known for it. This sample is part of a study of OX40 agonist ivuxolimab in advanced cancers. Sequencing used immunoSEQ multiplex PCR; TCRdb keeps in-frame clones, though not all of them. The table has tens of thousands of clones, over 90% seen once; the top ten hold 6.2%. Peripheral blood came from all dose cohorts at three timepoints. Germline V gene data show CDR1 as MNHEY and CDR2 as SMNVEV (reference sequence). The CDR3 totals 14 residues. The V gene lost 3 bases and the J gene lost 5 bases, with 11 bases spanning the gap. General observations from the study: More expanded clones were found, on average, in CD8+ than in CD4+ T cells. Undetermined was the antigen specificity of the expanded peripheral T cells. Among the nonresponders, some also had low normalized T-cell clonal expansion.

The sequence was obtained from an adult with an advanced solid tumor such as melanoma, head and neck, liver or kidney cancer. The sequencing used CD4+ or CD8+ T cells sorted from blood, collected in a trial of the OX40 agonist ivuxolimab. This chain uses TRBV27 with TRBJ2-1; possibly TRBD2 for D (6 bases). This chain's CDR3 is CASSLEGGNNEQFF. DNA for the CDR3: TGTGCCAGCAGTTTGGAGGGAGGCAACAATGAGCAGTTCTTC.